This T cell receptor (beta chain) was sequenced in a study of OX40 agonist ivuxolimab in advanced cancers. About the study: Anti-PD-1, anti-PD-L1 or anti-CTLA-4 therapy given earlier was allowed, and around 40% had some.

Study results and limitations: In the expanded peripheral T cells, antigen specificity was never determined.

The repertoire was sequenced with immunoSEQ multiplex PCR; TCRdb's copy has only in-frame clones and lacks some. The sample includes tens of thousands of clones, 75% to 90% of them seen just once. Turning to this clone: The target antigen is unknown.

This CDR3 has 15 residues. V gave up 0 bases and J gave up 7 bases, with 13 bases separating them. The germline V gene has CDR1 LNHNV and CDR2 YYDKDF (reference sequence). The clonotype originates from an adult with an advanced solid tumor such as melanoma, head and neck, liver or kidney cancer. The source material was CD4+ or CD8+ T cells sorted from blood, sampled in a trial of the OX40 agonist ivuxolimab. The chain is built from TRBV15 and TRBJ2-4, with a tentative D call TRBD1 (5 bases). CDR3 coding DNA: TGTGCCACCAGCAGAGATCCCCAGGGTCACAACATTCAGTACTTC. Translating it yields CATSRDPQGHNIQYF.